The clone carrying this T cell receptor (beta chain) has a handful of counts. The antigen remains undetermined. Focal radiation plus CTLA-4 blockade with ipilimumab was given to patients with chemo-refractory metastatic non-small-cell lung cancer. This CDR3 is built from 11 residues. The germline V and J ends were trimmed by 3 bases and 2 bases, with 2 bases remaining between them. Germline CDR1 DFQATT, CDR2 SNEGSKA (reference sequence). Sequencing used immunoSEQ multiplex PCR; TCRdb keeps in-frame clones, though not all of them. The sample records 65,000 to 95,000 clones, more than 75% being singletons. This specimen belongs to a study of radiotherapy plus CTLA-4 blockade in lung cancer. Turning to the study itself: There were objective responses in approximately 20% of patients, and around 32% had disease control. Study-wide findings and caveats: Best predicting response, reportedly, were early blood T cell clone dynamics, with interferon-beta. TCR clones of tumor origin grew in blood after radiotherapy plus ipilimumab.

This sequence originates from a human donor with non-small cell lung cancer who had stable disease on radiotherapy plus ipilimumab. This chain links TRBV20-1 with TRBJ1-3; unclear D gene. Specimen: peripheral blood, collected from a patient treated with radiotherapy plus ipilimumab. The CDR3 DNA reads TGCAGTGCTAGGGCTGGAAACACCATATATTTT. Residues: CSARAGNTIYF.